The subject of this entry is one T cell receptor beta chain. This entry belongs to a study of T-cell reconstitution after alpha-beta-depleted transplantation in children. Construction of the TCRbeta library involved unique molecular identifiers. Using its own MiXCR run on the PCR reads, TCRdb lists one record per CDR3 protein. The sample has around 420,000 distinct CDR3 sequences; about 17% are singletons. V lost 7 bases and J lost 6, with 19 bases in between. The CDR3 loop spans 15 amino acids. Sequencing was performed on PBMCs, mostly from graft donor cells, taken 360 days after TCRalphabeta/CD19-depleted stem cell transplant. The chain employs TRBV12-3 or TRBV12-4 and TRBJ2-1, with D perhaps matching TRBD2 (6 bases). This receptor was obtained from a boy under two years old who had a stem cell transplant for Wiskott-Aldrich syndrome, so the T cells may come from the graft donor. The CDR3 region is CASNVYPGATNEQFF. In nucleotides, the CDR3 is TGTGCCAGCAACGTTTACCCGGGAGCCACCAATGAGCAGTTCTTC.